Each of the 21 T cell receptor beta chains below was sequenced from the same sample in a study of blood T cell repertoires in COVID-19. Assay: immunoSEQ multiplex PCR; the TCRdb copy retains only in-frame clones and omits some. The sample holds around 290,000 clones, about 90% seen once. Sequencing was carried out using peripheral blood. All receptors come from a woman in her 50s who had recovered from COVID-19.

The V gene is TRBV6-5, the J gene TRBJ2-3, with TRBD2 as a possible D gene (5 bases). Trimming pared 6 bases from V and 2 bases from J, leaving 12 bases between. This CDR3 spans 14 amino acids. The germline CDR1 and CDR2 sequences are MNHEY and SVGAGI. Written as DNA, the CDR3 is TGTGCCAGCAGCCTCACGGGGATCACAGATACGCAGTATTTT. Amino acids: CASSLTGITDTQYF.

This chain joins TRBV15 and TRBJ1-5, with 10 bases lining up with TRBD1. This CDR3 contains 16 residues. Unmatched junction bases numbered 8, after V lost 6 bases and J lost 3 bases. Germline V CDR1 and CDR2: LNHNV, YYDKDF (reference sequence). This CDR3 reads CATRRTGGFNNQPQHF. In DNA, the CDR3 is TGTGCCACCAGAAGGACAGGGGGTTTCAACAATCAGCCCCAGCATTTT.

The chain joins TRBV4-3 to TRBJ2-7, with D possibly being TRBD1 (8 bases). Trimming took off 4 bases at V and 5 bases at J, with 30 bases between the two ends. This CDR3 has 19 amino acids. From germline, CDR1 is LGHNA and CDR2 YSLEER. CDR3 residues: CASSRRTGLGRGSPNEQYF. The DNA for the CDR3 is TGCGCCAGCAGCCGGCGGACAGGGTTAGGGCGGGGGTCTCCTAACGAGCAGTACTTC.

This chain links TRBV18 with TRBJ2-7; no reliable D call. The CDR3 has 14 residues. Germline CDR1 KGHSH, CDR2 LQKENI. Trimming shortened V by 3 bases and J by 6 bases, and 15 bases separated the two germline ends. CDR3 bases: TGTGCCAGCTCACCGTCGGGTCGTTCGTTCGAGCAGTACTTC. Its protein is CASSPSGRSFEQYF.

CDR3 DNA sequence: TGTGCCAGCGAAACCCAGGCCAACTATGGCTACACCTTC. Translation: CASETQANYGYTF. V gene TRBV2 combines with J gene TRBJ1-2; no firm D call. V was cut by 8 bases and J by 2 bases, with 12 bases left in between. Germline V gene sequence: CDR1 SNHLY, CDR2 FYNNEI. The CDR3 loop spans 13 amino acids.

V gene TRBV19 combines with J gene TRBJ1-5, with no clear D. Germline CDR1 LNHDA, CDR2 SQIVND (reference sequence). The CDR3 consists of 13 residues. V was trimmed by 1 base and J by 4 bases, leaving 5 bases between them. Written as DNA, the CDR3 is TGTGCCAGTAGTATAGTACTGAATCAGCCCCAGCATTTT. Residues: CASSIVLNQPQHF. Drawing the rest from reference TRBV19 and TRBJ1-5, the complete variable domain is DGGITQSPKYLFRKEGQNVTLSCEQNLNHDAMYWYRQDPGQGLRLIYYSQIVNDFQKGDIAEGYSVSREKKESFPLTVTSAQKNPTAFYLCASSIVLNQPQHFGDGTRLSIL.

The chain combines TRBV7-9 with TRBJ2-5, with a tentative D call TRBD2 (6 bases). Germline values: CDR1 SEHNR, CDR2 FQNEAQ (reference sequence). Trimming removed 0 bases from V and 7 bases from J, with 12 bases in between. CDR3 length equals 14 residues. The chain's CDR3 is CASSLAQSGGTQYF. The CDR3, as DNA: TGTGCCAGCAGCTTAGCGCAGTCCGGGGGGACCCAGTACTTC.

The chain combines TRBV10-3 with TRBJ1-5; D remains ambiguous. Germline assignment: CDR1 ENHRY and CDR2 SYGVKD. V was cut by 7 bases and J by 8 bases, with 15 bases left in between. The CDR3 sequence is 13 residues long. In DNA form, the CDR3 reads TGTGCCATCACCGAGACCCGGGAAGAGCCCCAGCATTTT. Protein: CAITETREEPQHF.

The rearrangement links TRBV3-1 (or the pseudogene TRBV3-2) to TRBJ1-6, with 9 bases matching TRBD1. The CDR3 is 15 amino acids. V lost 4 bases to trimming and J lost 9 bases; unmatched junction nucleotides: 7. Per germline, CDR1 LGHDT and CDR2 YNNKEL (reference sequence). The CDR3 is CASSPTGGLRSPLHF. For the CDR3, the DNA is TGTGCCAGCAGCCCAACAGGGGGCCTCCGTTCACCCCTCCACTTT.

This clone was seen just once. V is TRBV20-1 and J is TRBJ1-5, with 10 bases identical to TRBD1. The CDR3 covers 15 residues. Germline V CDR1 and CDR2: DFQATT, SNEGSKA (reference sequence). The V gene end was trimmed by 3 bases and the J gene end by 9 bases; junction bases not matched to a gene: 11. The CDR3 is CSASRTGTGDGPQHF. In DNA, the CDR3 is TGCAGTGCTAGTAGAACCGGGACAGGGGACGGGCCCCAGCATTTT.

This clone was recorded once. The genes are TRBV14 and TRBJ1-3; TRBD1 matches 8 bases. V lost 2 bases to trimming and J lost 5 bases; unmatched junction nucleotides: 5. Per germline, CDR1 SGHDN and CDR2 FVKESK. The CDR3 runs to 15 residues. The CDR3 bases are TGTGCCAGCAGCCAAACAGGGGGTCCTAGAAACACCATATATTTT. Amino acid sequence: CASSQTGGPRNTIYF.

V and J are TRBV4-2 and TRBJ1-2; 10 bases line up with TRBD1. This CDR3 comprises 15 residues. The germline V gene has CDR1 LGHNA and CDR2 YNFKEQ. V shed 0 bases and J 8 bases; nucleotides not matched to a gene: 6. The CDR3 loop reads CASSQDMGQGWGYTF. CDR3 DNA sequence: TGTGCCAGCAGCCAAGATATGGGACAGGGGTGGGGCTACACCTTC.

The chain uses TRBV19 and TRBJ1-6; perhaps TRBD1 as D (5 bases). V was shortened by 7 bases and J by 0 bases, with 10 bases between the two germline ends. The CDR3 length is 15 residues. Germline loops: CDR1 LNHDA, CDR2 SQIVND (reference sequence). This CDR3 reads CASNPDTSYNSPLHF. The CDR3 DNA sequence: TGTGCCAGTAACCCGGACACCTCCTATAATTCACCCCTCCACTTT.

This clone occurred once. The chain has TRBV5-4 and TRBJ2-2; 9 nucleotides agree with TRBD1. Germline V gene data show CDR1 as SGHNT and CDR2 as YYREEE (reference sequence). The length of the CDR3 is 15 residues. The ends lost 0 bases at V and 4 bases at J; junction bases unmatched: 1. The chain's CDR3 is CASSLGQGGTGELFF. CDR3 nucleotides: TGTGCCAGCAGCTTGGGACAGGGGGGCACCGGGGAGCTGTTTTTT.

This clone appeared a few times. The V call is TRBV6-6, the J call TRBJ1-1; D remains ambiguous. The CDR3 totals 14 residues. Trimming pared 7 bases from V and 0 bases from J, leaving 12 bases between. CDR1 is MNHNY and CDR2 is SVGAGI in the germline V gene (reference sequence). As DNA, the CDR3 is TGTGCCAGCATTACCAGGCCCATGAACACTGAAGCTTTCTTT. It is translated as CASITRPMNTEAFF.

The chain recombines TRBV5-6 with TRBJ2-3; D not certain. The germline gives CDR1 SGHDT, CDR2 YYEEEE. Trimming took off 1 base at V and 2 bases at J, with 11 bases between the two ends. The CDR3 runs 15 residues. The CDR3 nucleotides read TGTGCCAGCAGCTTGCATCCAGGTTACACAGATACGCAGTATTTT. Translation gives CASSLHPGYTDTQYF.

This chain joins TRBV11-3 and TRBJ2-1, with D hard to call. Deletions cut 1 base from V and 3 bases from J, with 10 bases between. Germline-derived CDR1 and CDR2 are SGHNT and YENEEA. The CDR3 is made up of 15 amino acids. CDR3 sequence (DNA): TGTGCCAGCAGCTTAGGGATGGAGAACTACAATGAGCAGTTCTTC. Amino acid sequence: CASSLGMENYNEQFF.

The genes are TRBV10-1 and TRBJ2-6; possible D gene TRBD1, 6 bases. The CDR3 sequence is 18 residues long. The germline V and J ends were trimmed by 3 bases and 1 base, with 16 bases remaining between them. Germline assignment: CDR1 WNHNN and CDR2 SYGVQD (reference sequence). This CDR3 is CASSDRGPKSSGANVLTF. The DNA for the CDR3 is TGCGCCAGCAGTGACAGGGGTCCTAAGTCGTCTGGGGCCAACGTCCTGACTTTC.

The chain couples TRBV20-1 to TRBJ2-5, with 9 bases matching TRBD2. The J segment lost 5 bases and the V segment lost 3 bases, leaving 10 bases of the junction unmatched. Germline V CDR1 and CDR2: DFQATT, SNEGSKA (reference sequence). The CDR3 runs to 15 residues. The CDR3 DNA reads TGCAGTGCTAGTGGTAGCGGGGGTAATTCGGAGACCCAGTACTTC. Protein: CSASGSGGNSETQYF.

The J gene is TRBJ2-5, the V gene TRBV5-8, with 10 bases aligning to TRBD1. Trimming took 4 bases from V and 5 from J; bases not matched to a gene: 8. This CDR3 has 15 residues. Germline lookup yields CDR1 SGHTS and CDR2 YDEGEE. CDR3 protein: CASSRRTGGDETQYF. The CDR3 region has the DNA TGTGCCAGCAGCCGGCGGACAGGGGGTGACGAGACCCAGTACTTC.

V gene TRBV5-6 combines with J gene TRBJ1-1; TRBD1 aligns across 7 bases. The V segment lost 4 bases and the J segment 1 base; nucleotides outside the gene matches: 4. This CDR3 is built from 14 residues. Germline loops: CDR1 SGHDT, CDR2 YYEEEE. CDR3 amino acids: CASSLQGRNTEAFF. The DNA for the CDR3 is TGTGCCAGCAGCCTACAGGGGAGGAACACTGAAGCTTTCTTT.